The 22 T cell receptor beta chains below all came from one sample that was sequenced in a study of beta chain features in type 1 diabetes. Overall study results and limits: Among patients with Type 1 diabetes, TCRB CDR3s were moderately but significantly shorter in every one of the four CD4+ subsets.

The authors reverse transcribed all of the isolated RNA, so sequencing captured expressed TCRB transcripts. Sequencing used immunoSEQ multiplex PCR; TCRdb keeps in-frame clones, though not all of them. Here the sample spans 310,000 or so clones, 9.3% being singletons. These receptors are not linked to any known antigen. The sequenced sample consisted of central memory CD4+ T cells from blood. Source of these receptors: a man under 40 with type 1 diabetes.

The rearrangement joins TRBV9 to TRBJ1-4; possibly TRBD1 for D (6 bases). Germline V gene data show CDR1 as SGDLS and CDR2 as YYNGEE. Trimming shortened V by 3 bases and J by 7 bases, and 13 bases separated the two germline ends. The CDR3 totals 14 residues. CDR3 sequence (DNA): TGTGCCAGCAGCGAGACAGGACGGAGTGAAAAACTGTTTTTT. This translates into CASSETGRSEKLFF.

The V gene is TRBV5-1, the J gene TRBJ2-2; 7 bases agree with TRBD1. The CDR3 loop spans 13 amino acids. Germline V gene sequence: CDR1 SGHRS, CDR2 YFSETQ. With V trimmed by 7 bases and J by 8 bases, 8 bases remained unmatched. Here the CDR3 reads CASSQGRAGELFF. The DNA for the CDR3 is TGCGCCAGCTCACAGGGGCGAGCTGGGGAGCTGTTTTTT.

This clone was detected many times. The chain couples TRBV7-8 to TRBJ2-1; D may be TRBD1 (5 bases). Germline CDR1 and CDR2: SGHVS and FQNEAQ. This CDR3 is 15 amino acids long. The V and J ends lost 1 base and 8 bases respectively, with 15 bases between them. The CDR3 sequence is CASSLDVSGWDEQFF. DNA for the CDR3: TGTGCCAGCAGCTTAGACGTTTCAGGGTGGGATGAGCAGTTCTTC.

The chain carries TRBV14 and TRBJ1-5; D might be TRBD1 (6 bases). Trimming took off 6 bases at V and 5 bases at J, with 11 bases between the two ends. This CDR3 has 13 residues. The germline V gene encodes CDR1 SGHDN and CDR2 FVKESK. The CDR3 sequence: CASSTGWDQPQHF. As DNA, the CDR3 is TGTGCCAGCAGTACAGGGTGGGATCAGCCCCAGCATTTT. Filled out from reference TRBV14 and TRBJ1-5, the complete variable domain reads EAGVTQFPSHSVIEKGQTVTLRCDPISGHDNLYWYRRVMGKEIKFLLHFVKESKQDESGMPNNRFLAERTGGTYSTLKVQPAELEDSGVYFCASSTGWDQPQHFGDGTRLSIL.

This clone has more than one count but fewer than ten. This chain joins TRBV11-2 and TRBJ2-5, with 10 bases lining up with TRBD2. Germline CDR1 is SGHAT and CDR2 is FQNNGV. The CDR3 consists of 15 residues. Trimming took 4 bases from V and 3 from J; bases not matched to a gene: 5. The CDR3 coding sequence is TGTGCCAGCAGCTGGAGACTAGCGGGCGAAGAGACCCAGTACTTC. Amino acids: CASSWRLAGEETQYF.

The chain recombines TRBV10-3 with TRBJ1-2, with D possibly TRBD1 on 6 matching bases. Trimming removed 6 bases at V and 1 base at J, with 12 bases between. CDR1 is ENHRY and CDR2 is SYGVKD in the germline V gene. The CDR3 contains 14 residues. CDR3 in DNA: TGTGCCATCAGCGCACAGGGACTTAACTATGGCTACACCTTC. Its translation: CAISAQGLNYGYTF.

The V and J genes are TRBV4-3 and TRBJ2-1; D ambiguous. CDR3 length: 15 amino acids. The ends were cut back, 0 bases at V and 4 bases at J, with 10 bases in the middle. CDR1 and CDR2 (germline): LGHNA, YSLEER. Here the CDR3 reads CASSQDTPRYNEQFF. The CDR3 bases are TGCGCCAGCAGCCAAGATACTCCACGATACAATGAGCAGTTCTTC.

This clone was recorded a few times. The CDR3 DNA is TGCAGCTTTTCCGGGACAGGGGCTGGGGAGCAGTACTTC. It codes for CSFSGTGAGEQYF. The gene calls are TRBV29-1 and TRBJ2-7; TRBD1 matches 10 bases. The ends lost 8 bases at V and 7 bases at J; junction bases unmatched: 11. Germline V gene data show CDR1 as SQVTM and CDR2 as ANQGSEA. The CDR3 runs to 13 residues.

The chain has TRBV6-1 and TRBJ2-7; no firm D call. V dropped 1 base and J dropped 7 bases, with 17 bases sitting between them. The CDR3 length is 15 residues. In germline, CDR1 is MNHNS, CDR2 SASEGT. CDR3 loop: CASSEGSGPLAEQYF. The CDR3 DNA reads TGTGCCAGCAGTGAAGGGTCCGGCCCCCTTGCGGAGCAGTACTTC.

This clone came up a few times. The V and J genes are TRBV27 and TRBJ2-3; D unclear. V lost 8 bases, J lost 2 bases, and 11 bases lay in between. CDR1 is MNHEY, CDR2 SMNVEV, per germline (reference sequence). This CDR3 region has 13 residues. In nucleotides, the CDR3 is TGTGCCAGCCGCTCGGAGAACACAGATACGCAGTATTTT. Protein: CASRSENTDTQYF.

This clone has only a few counts. The rearrangement uses TRBV5-1 and TRBJ2-3; 9 nucleotides line up with TRBD2. CDR1 and CDR2 from the germline V gene are SGHRS and YFSETQ. The CDR3 is made up of 14 amino acids. Trimming at V came to 0 bases and at J to 6 bases, leaving 2 bases not matched to a gene. CDR3 DNA: TGCGCCAGCAGCTTGGTCACTAGCGGGGATACGCAGTATTTT. Its protein product is CASSLVTSGDTQYF.

The V call is TRBV19, the J call TRBJ2-1; 7 positions agree with TRBD2. This CDR3 region has 13 residues. Germline lookup yields CDR1 LNHDA and CDR2 SQIVND (reference sequence). Trimming at V came to 3 bases and at J to 5 bases, leaving 1 base not matched to a gene. Written as DNA, the CDR3 is TGTGCCAGTAGTATGGGAGGGAACAATGAGCAGTTCTTC. Its translation is CASSMGGNNEQFF.

This chain links TRBV6-1 with TRBJ1-5; D may be TRBD1 (6 bases). The CDR3 consists of 16 residues. Trimming cost V 1 base and J 5 bases, with 15 bases left between them. The germline gives CDR1 MNHNS, CDR2 SASEGT. The CDR3 spells CASSEVLTGGDQPQHF. DNA of the CDR3: TGTGCCAGCAGTGAAGTCCTGACAGGTGGGGATCAGCCCCAGCATTTT.

The gene calls are TRBV6-1 and TRBJ1-6; 8 positions agree with TRBD1. V was clipped by 3 bases and J by 5 bases; unmatched bases: 3. CDR3 length: 15 residues. Germline V gene data show CDR1 as MNHNS and CDR2 as SASEGT. The CDR3 sequence is CASSEDRAHNSPLHF. The DNA of the CDR3 is TGTGCCAGCAGTGAGGACAGGGCCCATAATTCACCCCTCCACTTT.

This clone was counted a few times. This sequence joins TRBV7-9 and TRBJ1-5; 9 nucleotides agree with TRBD1. CDR1 SEHNR and CDR2 FQNEAQ come from the germline V gene (reference sequence). J gave up 6 bases and V 5 bases, and 5 bases lay outside the gene matches. The CDR3 spans 14 residues. This chain's CDR3 is CASSRTGGSQPQHF. The CDR3 DNA follows: TGTGCCAGCAGCCGTACAGGGGGCAGTCAGCCCCAGCATTTT.

V gene TRBV7-6 combines with J gene TRBJ2-5; 7 nucleotides match TRBD2. The germline gives CDR1 SGHVS, CDR2 FNYEAQ. V lost 0 bases and J lost 4; bases outside the gene matches: 5. This CDR3 region has 15 residues. CDR3: CASSLAFGGRETQYF. CDR3 nucleotides: TGTGCCAGCAGCTTAGCGTTCGGGGGGAGAGAGACCCAGTACTTC.

This clone has a handful of counts. The gene calls are TRBV5-6 and TRBJ1-6, with TRBD1 matching over 12 bases. Germline trimming cut 4 bases from V and 7 bases from J; bases unmatched to any gene: 6. Germline loops: CDR1 SGHDT, CDR2 YYEEEE. This CDR3 has 16 residues. The CDR3 DNA is TGTGCCAGCAGCGCGGGGACAGGGGGCAGAAATTCACCCCTCCACTTT. It codes for CASSAGTGGRNSPLHF.

The chain has TRBV30 and TRBJ1-1; no clear D gene. The CDR3 runs to 12 residues. Germline V gene data show CDR1 as GTSNPN and CDR2 as SVGIG (reference sequence). V dropped 3 bases and J dropped 0 bases, with 5 bases sitting between them. The CDR3 sequence: CAWRGMNTEAFF. The CDR3 DNA reads TGTGCCTGGAGGGGAATGAACACTGAAGCTTTCTTT.

Only a few counts were recorded for this clone. This chain connects TRBV18 to TRBJ2-5; D unresolved. Per germline, CDR1 KGHSH and CDR2 LQKENI. The CDR3 length is 13 residues. V was trimmed by 6 bases and J by 3 bases, leaving 11 bases between them. CDR3 coding DNA: TGTGCCAGCTCCTTCGGCACAGAAGAGACCCAGTACTTC. Encoded protein: CASSFGTEETQYF.

This clone occurred many times. The rearrangement joins TRBV5-1 to TRBJ1-1; D remains ambiguous. With 1 base removed from V and 1 base from J, the gap between germline ends came to 5 bases. Germline V gene data show CDR1 as SGHRS and CDR2 as YFSETQ. The CDR3 covers 13 residues. CDR3 sequence reads: CASSLFANTEAFF. The CDR3 DNA sequence: TGCGCCAGCAGCTTGTTTGCGAACACTGAAGCTTTCTTT.

In its sample, this clone was seen a few times. The V gene is TRBV5-6, the J gene TRBJ2-1; 10 positions match TRBD2. Per the germline V gene, CDR1 is SGHDT and CDR2 is YYEEEE. The CDR3 covers 15 residues. J was trimmed by 9 bases and V by 4 bases; bases with no gene match: 10. The CDR3 region is CASSEAGGPKGEQFF. The CDR3 bases are TGTGCCAGCAGCGAAGCGGGGGGGCCTAAGGGTGAGCAGTTCTTC.

This clone was observed a handful of times. This chain connects TRBV5-1 to TRBJ1-5, with no clear D. The CDR3 has 14 residues. CDR1 and CDR2 from the germline V gene are SGHRS and YFSETQ. Trimming left V 0 bases short and J 3 bases short, with 7 bases between. This CDR3 is CASSLGGINQPQHF. The CDR3 DNA follows: TGCGCCAGCAGCTTGGGCGGCATCAATCAGCCCCAGCATTTT.